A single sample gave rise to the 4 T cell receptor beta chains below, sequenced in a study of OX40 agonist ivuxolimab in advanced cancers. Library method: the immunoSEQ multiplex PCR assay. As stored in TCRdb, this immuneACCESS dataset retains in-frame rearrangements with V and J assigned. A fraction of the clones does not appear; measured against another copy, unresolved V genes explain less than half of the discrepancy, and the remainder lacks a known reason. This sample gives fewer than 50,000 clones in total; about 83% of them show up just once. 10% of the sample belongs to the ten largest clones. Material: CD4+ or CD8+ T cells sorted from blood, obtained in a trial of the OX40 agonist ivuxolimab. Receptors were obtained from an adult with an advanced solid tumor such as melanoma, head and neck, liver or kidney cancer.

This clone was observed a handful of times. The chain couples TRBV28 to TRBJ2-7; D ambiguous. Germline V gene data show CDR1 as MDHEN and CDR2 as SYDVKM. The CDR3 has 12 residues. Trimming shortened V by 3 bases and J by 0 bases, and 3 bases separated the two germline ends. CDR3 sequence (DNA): TGTGCCAGCAGTTTTCTCTCCTACGAGCAGTACTTC. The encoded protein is CASSFLSYEQYF.

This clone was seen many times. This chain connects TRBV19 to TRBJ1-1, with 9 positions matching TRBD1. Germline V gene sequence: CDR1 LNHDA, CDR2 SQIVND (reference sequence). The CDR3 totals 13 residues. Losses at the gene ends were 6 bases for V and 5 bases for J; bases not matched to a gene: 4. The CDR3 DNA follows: TGTGCCAGTAGGTTGGGGACAGGGACTGAAGCTTTCTTT. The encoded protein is CASRLGTGTEAFF.

CDR3 nucleotides: TGCGCCAGCAGCCAAGACGGCAGGGTTGGCAACGAGCAGTACTTC. Translating gives CASSQDGRVGNEQYF. The chain couples TRBV4-3 to TRBJ2-7; a possible D gene is TRBD1 (5 bases). The CDR3 loop spans 15 amino acids. V was clipped by 0 bases and J by 5 bases, with 14 bases between them. The germline CDR1 and CDR2 sequences are LGHNA and YSLEER.

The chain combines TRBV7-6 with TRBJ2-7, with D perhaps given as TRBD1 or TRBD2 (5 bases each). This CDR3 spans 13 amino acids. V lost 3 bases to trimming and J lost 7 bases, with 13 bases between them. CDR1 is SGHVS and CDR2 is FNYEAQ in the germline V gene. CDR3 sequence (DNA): TGTGCCAGCAGCTTCGGGACCGTTTGGGAGCAGTACTTC. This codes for CASSFGTVWEQYF.